A selection of T cell receptor beta chains follows, all from one sample in a study of yellow fever vaccine responses in identical twins. From the RT-PCR reads, TCRdb called clonotypes with MiXCR, one entry per CDR3 protein. This repertoire shows approximately 10,000 distinct CDR3 sequences, 75% to 90% found once; its top ten account for about 2.2%. Sequencing was performed on T cells from blood (PBMCs), unsorted or a sorted subset (not recorded which), taken before or after yellow fever vaccination (not recorded which). The receptors here all came from a woman aged 18-30 years who received the yellow fever vaccine. Each CDR3 is given with its conserved first and last residue. Fields, in order: D gene, J gene, V gene, clone size, CDR3 DNA, CDR3 protein. D genes are given only for firm matches. Part of the rows lack a size; the others show once, few, many or a class for expanded clones.

d_gene: -
j_gene: TRBJ1-1
v_gene: TRBV10-3
abundance: -
CDR3nt: TGTGCCATCAGTGGGAGATTGAACACTGAAGCTTTCTTT
CDR3aa: CAISGRLNTEAFF

d_gene: -
j_gene: TRBJ1-2
v_gene: TRBV6-4
abundance: few
CDR3nt: TGTGCCAGCAGCCACTCCCCCCCTAACTATGGCTACACCTTC
CDR3aa: CASSHSPPNYGYTF

d_gene: -
j_gene: TRBJ2-3
v_gene: TRBV23-1
abundance: -
CDR3nt: TGCGCCAGCCTTAGACTAAAGAACACAGATACGCAGTATTTT
CDR3aa: CASLRLKNTDTQYF

d_gene: TRBD1
j_gene: TRBJ1-1
v_gene: TRBV4-2
abundance: -
CDR3nt: TGTGCCAGCAGCCGGGATGGGACAGGGGGCAAGGAAGCTTTCTTT
CDR3aa: CASSRDGTGGKEAFF

d_gene: -
j_gene: TRBJ2-1
v_gene: TRBV11-3
abundance: once
CDR3nt: TGTGCCAGCGGATTTATGGCGGGCAATGAGCAGTTCTTC
CDR3aa: CASGFMAGNEQFF

d_gene: -
j_gene: TRBJ2-3
v_gene: TRBV10-1
abundance: -
CDR3nt: TGCGCCAGCAGTGAGGGCGGGATCTCCACAGATACGCAGTATTTT
CDR3aa: CASSEGGISTDTQYF

d_gene: -
j_gene: TRBJ2-7
v_gene: TRBV18
abundance: -
CDR3nt: TGTGCCAGCTCACCATGGGCTAGCTTTAAATACGAGCAGTACTTC
CDR3aa: CASSPWASFKYEQYF

d_gene: -
j_gene: TRBJ1-2
v_gene: TRBV20-1
abundance: -
CDR3nt: TGCAGTGCTAGCGCGGCAAATTATGGCTACACCTTC
CDR3aa: CSASAANYGYTF

d_gene: -
j_gene: TRBJ1-5
v_gene: TRBV2
abundance: once
CDR3nt: TGTGCCAGCGAGGCGAGCGCCGAAGGGGCCCAGCATTTT
CDR3aa: CASEASAEGAQHF

d_gene: TRBD2
j_gene: TRBJ2-3
v_gene: TRBV29-1
abundance: -
CDR3nt: TGCAGCGTTGGGGAGGGTACGCAGTATTTT
CDR3aa: CSVGEGTQYF

d_gene: -
j_gene: TRBJ1-6
v_gene: TRBV6-5
abundance: -
CDR3nt: TGTGCCAGCAGTTACTCTATCGGAATGTATAATTCACCCCTCCACTTT
CDR3aa: CASSYSIGMYNSPLHF

d_gene: -
j_gene: TRBJ1-1
v_gene: TRBV12-3/TRBV12-4
abundance: -
CDR3nt: TGTGCCAGCAGTTTCCAGACAGTGGGGAACACTGAAGCTTTCTTT
CDR3aa: CASSFQTVGNTEAFF

d_gene: -
j_gene: TRBJ2-7
v_gene: TRBV10-3
abundance: -
CDR3nt: TGTGCCATCAGTGAGCTACAGACAGTTACCTACGAGCAGTACTTC
CDR3aa: CAISELQTVTYEQYF

d_gene: TRBD2
j_gene: TRBJ2-3
v_gene: TRBV13
abundance: -
CDR3nt: TGTGCCAGCGGACTAGCGGGAGGGTCTCTCACAGATACGCAGTATTTT
CDR3aa: CASGLAGGSLTDTQYF

d_gene: TRBD1
j_gene: TRBJ2-7
v_gene: TRBV28
abundance: -
CDR3nt: TGTGCCAGCACCACGGGACAGCCCTCCTACGAGCAGTACTTC
CDR3aa: CASTTGQPSYEQYF

d_gene: TRBD1
j_gene: TRBJ1-6
v_gene: TRBV19
abundance: -
CDR3nt: TGTGCCAGTCGGGACTTTCCGGGCAGGGGGCTTGATAATTCACCCCTCCACTTT
CDR3aa: CASRDFPGRGLDNSPLHF

d_gene: -
j_gene: TRBJ1-2
v_gene: TRBV25-1
abundance: -
CDR3nt: TGTGCCAGCAGCGAGCAGCAGAACTATGGCTACACCTTC
CDR3aa: CASSEQQNYGYTF

d_gene: -
j_gene: TRBJ1-1
v_gene: TRBV9
abundance: -
CDR3nt: TGTGCCAGCAGCGATACAGGGTTTGGGGCTTTCTTT
CDR3aa: CASSDTGFGAFF

d_gene: -
j_gene: TRBJ2-1
v_gene: TRBV5-1
abundance: -
CDR3nt: TGCGCCAGCAGCTTCGGGGTAAACAATGAGCAGTTCTTC
CDR3aa: CASSFGVNNEQFF

d_gene: -
j_gene: TRBJ1-3
v_gene: TRBV10-1
abundance: -
CDR3nt: TGCGCCAGCAGTGCGGACAGCCGACCTGGAAACACCATATATTTT
CDR3aa: CASSADSRPGNTIYF

d_gene: -
j_gene: TRBJ1-2
v_gene: TRBV10-3
abundance: -
CDR3nt: TGTGCCATCAGCCTCACCCCGGAAGGTTACACCTTC
CDR3aa: CAISLTPEGYTF

d_gene: -
j_gene: TRBJ2-1
v_gene: TRBV11-1
abundance: -
CDR3nt: TGTGCCAGCAGCTTAGTGGAGGGCAATGAGCAGTTCTTC
CDR3aa: CASSLVEGNEQFF

d_gene: -
j_gene: TRBJ1-2
v_gene: TRBV10-3
abundance: few
CDR3nt: TGTGCCATCAGTGAGTCAACAGGGCAAAGCTATGGCTACACCTTC
CDR3aa: CAISESTGQSYGYTF

d_gene: -
j_gene: TRBJ2-3
v_gene: TRBV5-1
abundance: -
CDR3nt: TGCGCCAGCAGCTTGGGACCTCGGGGGATCGGCACAGATACGCAGTATTTT
CDR3aa: CASSLGPRGIGTDTQYF

d_gene: -
j_gene: TRBJ2-3
v_gene: TRBV14
abundance: once
CDR3nt: TGTGCCAGCAGCCAGGGTTCTAGTCCTAGCACAGATACGCAGTATTTT
CDR3aa: CASSQGSSPSTDTQYF

d_gene: -
j_gene: TRBJ2-2
v_gene: TRBV5-1
abundance: -
CDR3nt: TGCGCCAGCAGAGCGAGGACAAACACCGGGGAGCTGTTTTTT
CDR3aa: CASRARTNTGELFF

d_gene: -
j_gene: TRBJ1-5
v_gene: TRBV15
abundance: once
CDR3nt: TGTGCCACCAGCAGAGTAGGGCAGGGGATCAATCAGCCCCAGCATTTT
CDR3aa: CATSRVGQGINQPQHF

d_gene: TRBD1
j_gene: TRBJ2-2
v_gene: TRBV28
abundance: -
CDR3nt: TGTGCCAGCAGTCCCGCGTCAGGGGGCCGGGCCGGGGAGCTGTTTTTT
CDR3aa: CASSPASGGRAGELFF

d_gene: TRBD1
j_gene: TRBJ2-5
v_gene: TRBV29-1
abundance: -
CDR3nt: TGCAGCGTTGAGTATGGTACAGGGGCGGAAGAGACCCAGTACTTC
CDR3aa: CSVEYGTGAEETQYF

d_gene: TRBD1
j_gene: TRBJ1-1
v_gene: TRBV4-1
abundance: -
CDR3nt: TGCGCCAGCAGACGGACAGGGGGAGACCCTGAAGCTTTCTTT
CDR3aa: CASRRTGGDPEAFF

d_gene: -
j_gene: TRBJ2-1
v_gene: TRBV29-1
abundance: -
CDR3nt: TGCAGCGCTGACCTTCGCTTTGCGGTTAGTAGCTACAATGAGCAGTTCTTC
CDR3aa: CSADLRFAVSSYNEQFF

d_gene: TRBD2
j_gene: TRBJ2-5
v_gene: TRBV12-3/TRBV12-4
abundance: -
CDR3nt: TGTGCCAGCAGCGGACTAGCGGGGGGGGTTGAGACCCAGTACTTC
CDR3aa: CASSGLAGGVETQYF

d_gene: -
j_gene: TRBJ1-6
v_gene: TRBV5-8
abundance: once
CDR3nt: TGTGCCAGCACCCTAGGAGGGGTGACCCTCCACTTT
CDR3aa: CASTLGGVTLHF

d_gene: TRBD2
j_gene: TRBJ2-1
v_gene: TRBV7-6
abundance: -
CDR3nt: TGTGCCAGCAGCTCACCAGCGGGAGATATTCTCAATGAGCAGTTCTTC
CDR3aa: CASSSPAGDILNEQFF

d_gene: -
j_gene: TRBJ1-6
v_gene: TRBV2
abundance: -
CDR3nt: TGTGCCAGCAGTGAAGGCAGGGACTCTAGTAATTCACCCCTCCACTTT
CDR3aa: CASSEGRDSSNSPLHF

d_gene: TRBD2
j_gene: TRBJ2-1
v_gene: TRBV23-1
abundance: -
CDR3nt: TGCGCCACCCGACTAGCGGGGTGTAATGAGCAGTTCTTC
CDR3aa: CATRLAGCNEQFF

d_gene: TRBD2
j_gene: TRBJ2-2
v_gene: TRBV20-1
abundance: -
CDR3nt: TGCAGTGCAATAGCGGGAGTTTCGAGGGAGCTGTTTTTT
CDR3aa: CSAIAGVSRELFF

d_gene: -
j_gene: TRBJ2-1
v_gene: TRBV9
abundance: -
CDR3nt: TGTGCCAGCAGCATCAGGGGGGACAATGAGCAGTTCTTC
CDR3aa: CASSIRGDNEQFF

d_gene: -
j_gene: TRBJ2-1
v_gene: TRBV13
abundance: -
CDR3nt: TGTGCCAGCATCCTCCGGTGGATCTCCTACAATGAGCAGTTCTTC
CDR3aa: CASILRWISYNEQFF

d_gene: -
j_gene: TRBJ2-7
v_gene: TRBV2
abundance: -
CDR3nt: TGTGCCAGCAGTCAAGGGGTAACCTACGAGCAGTACTTC
CDR3aa: CASSQGVTYEQYF

d_gene: -
j_gene: TRBJ2-5
v_gene: TRBV11-1
abundance: -
CDR3nt: TGTGCCAGCAGCTTAGCGTTGGGCTCGGCGATCCAAGAGACCCAGTACTTC
CDR3aa: CASSLALGSAIQETQYF

d_gene: -
j_gene: TRBJ2-5
v_gene: TRBV9
abundance: -
CDR3nt: TGTGCCAGCAGCCCCCACGGGGATACGGAGACCCAGTACTTC
CDR3aa: CASSPHGDTETQYF